This entry features one TCR beta chain sequence. As yet, its antigen is unknown. The data were produced by immunoSEQ multiplex PCR, yet TCRdb's version contains in-frame clones alone and is incomplete. The data hold approximately 42,000 clones, with roughly 86% observed a single time. The data originate from a study of OX40 agonist ivuxolimab in advanced cancers. In the study overall: Subjects had a mean age of about 61 years, with a range of 23 to 79; just over 80% were male. General study results and limits: Circulating CD4+ and CD8+ T cells showed clonal expansion by week 6 at 0.1 to 3.0 mg/kg.

CDR1 SGHKS and CDR2 YYEKEE come from the germline V gene (reference sequence). This CDR3 has 15 amino acids. Trimming took 4 bases from V and 2 from J, leaving 16 bases between them. The TCR comes from an adult with an advanced solid tumor such as melanoma, head and neck, liver or kidney cancer. The chain uses TRBV5-5 and TRBJ2-7; a possible D gene is TRBD1 (5 bases). The sequencing used CD4+ or CD8+ T cells sorted from blood, collected in a trial of the OX40 agonist ivuxolimab. The CDR3 region is CASSPLSRVAYEQYF. CDR3 nucleotide sequence: TGTGCCAGCAGCCCACTGAGCAGGGTGGCCTACGAGCAGTACTTC.